This T cell receptor (beta chain) was recovered during a study of CD4+ T cells in melanoma. Overall study results and limits: A reported correlation linked neoantigen-specific CD4+ T cells to CD8+, macrophage and B cell function. Neoantigen-specific CD4+ T cells in melanoma reportedly had diverse differentiation states.

Trimming shortened V by 2 bases and J by 1 base, and 8 bases separated the two germline ends. Per the germline V gene, CDR1 is MNHNS and CDR2 is SASEGT. The CDR3 runs to 14 residues. Here immunoSEQ multiplex PCR was the method, and the copy in TCRdb shows in-frame clones only, minus some. Found here are approximately 47,000 clones, 75% to 90% of them singletons; the top ten hold approximately 10%. Notes on this clone: What it binds is unknown.

Sequenced sample: peripheral blood. The gene calls are TRBV6-1 and TRBJ1-1; no firm D call. The clonotype comes from a human donor with melanoma. CDR3 residues: CASSEPQANTEAFF. The CDR3 region has the DNA TGTGCCAGCAGTGAACCCCAGGCGAACACTGAAGCTTTCTTT.